The clone carrying this TCR beta chain was counted at least ten times. No antigen is known for it. Libraries for TCR beta were made by quantitative 5'-RACE with molecular barcodes. TCRdb re-derived calls from the 5' RACE reads in MiXCR, one entry per CDR3 protein. The top ten hold 2.6% of the sample, which has 200,000 to 300,000 distinct CDR3 sequences, over 9.5% seen once. Looked up from germline, CDR1 is LGHDT and CDR2 is YNNKEL (reference sequence). The CDR3 totals 12 residues. Trimming removed 0 bases at V and 8 bases at J, with 4 bases between. This specimen belongs to a study of CD8 T cells in ankylosing spondylitis. Study outcomes and limitations: Roughly 8 highly homologous variants made up a TCR beta motif that seemed to typify ankylosing spondylitis blood. Matched ankylosing spondylitis synovial fluid reportedly showed significant enrichment of disease-linked clones. Several of the motif variants were reported before in synovial fluid and blood from reactive arthritis.

This clonotype was sampled from a male donor with ankylosing spondylitis or in good health (not recorded which). Sequenced: blood, either unsorted or a sorted T cell fraction (not recorded which). This rearrangement joins TRBV3-1 to TRBJ2-2; D is unresolved. The CDR3 reads CASSQEAGELFF. CDR3 DNA: TGTGCCAGCAGCCAAGAGGCAGGGGAGCTGTTTTTT.